A selection of T cell receptor beta chains follows, all from one sample in a study of blood T cell repertoires in COVID-19. Using immunoSEQ multiplex PCR, the repertoire was profiled, and TCRdb retains in-frame clones only, with some absent. The sample carries over 250,000 clones, 75% to 90% recorded once. The source material was peripheral blood. The source of these receptors is a man aged 45 to 65 with acute or convalescent COVID-19. CDR3s include the opening cysteine and the closing phenylalanine or tryptophan. The order of the fields is clone size, D gene, J gene, V gene, CDR3 DNA, CDR3 protein. The D gene is left open where the match is weak. A clone size is listed for some rows: how often the clone was seen (once, few, many), or a class if it is expanded.

clone size: -; D gene: TRBD2; J gene: TRBJ2-3; V gene: TRBV19; CDR3 DNA: TGTGCCAGTAGTTCTATACTAGCGAGCACAGATACGCAGTATTTT; CDR3 protein: CASSSILASTDTQYF
clone size: -; D gene: TRBD2; J gene: TRBJ2-3; V gene: TRBV10-1; CDR3 DNA: TGCGCCAGCAGTGAGATGTCTAGCGGGAGGGCAGATACGCAGTATTTT; CDR3 protein: CASSEMSSGRADTQYF
clone size: -; D gene: TRBD2; J gene: TRBJ2-1; V gene: TRBV3-1/TRBV3-2; CDR3 DNA: TGTGCCAGCAGCCAATACGGCGGGGGGGCGGGGAATGAGCAGTTCTTC; CDR3 protein: CASSQYGGGAGNEQFF
clone size: -; D gene: -; J gene: TRBJ2-5; V gene: TRBV6-5; CDR3 DNA: TGTGCCAGCAGTTTGGGGGGGGCGATGGAGACCCAGTACTTC; CDR3 protein: CASSLGGAMETQYF
clone size: -; D gene: -; J gene: TRBJ2-4; V gene: TRBV18; CDR3 DNA: TGTGCCAGCTCACCCATGTCAGGGTTAGCCAAAAACATTCAGTACTTC; CDR3 protein: CASSPMSGLAKNIQYF
clone size: -; D gene: -; J gene: TRBJ1-1; V gene: TRBV12-3/TRBV12-4; CDR3 DNA: TGTGCCAGCAGTCCATACATGAACACTGAAGCTTTCTTT; CDR3 protein: CASSPYMNTEAFF
clone size: -; D gene: TRBD1; J gene: TRBJ2-2; V gene: TRBV10-1; CDR3 DNA: TGCGCCAGCAGTCGGACAGGCACCGGGGAGCTGTTTTTT; CDR3 protein: CASSRTGTGELFF
clone size: -; D gene: TRBD1; J gene: TRBJ2-3; V gene: TRBV9; CDR3 DNA: TGTGCCAGCAGCGTGGGACAGTCGCTAAGCACAGATACGCAGTATTTT; CDR3 protein: CASSVGQSLSTDTQYF
clone size: -; D gene: TRBD1; J gene: TRBJ2-3; V gene: TRBV10-1; CDR3 DNA: TGCGCCAGCAGCGATCCGGGACAGGGGGCTTATACGCAGTATTTT; CDR3 protein: CASSDPGQGAYTQYF
clone size: -; D gene: TRBD2; J gene: TRBJ2-5; V gene: TRBV10-2; CDR3 DNA: TGCGCCAGCAGTGAGGCAGGACTAGCGGAGACCCAGTACTTC; CDR3 protein: CASSEAGLAETQYF
clone size: -; D gene: TRBD1; J gene: TRBJ2-7; V gene: TRBV7-9; CDR3 DNA: TGTGCCAGCAAGACTGACAGGGGGCCGTCCTACGAGCAGTACTTC; CDR3 protein: CASKTDRGPSYEQYF
clone size: -; D gene: -; J gene: TRBJ1-2; V gene: TRBV2; CDR3 DNA: TGTGCCAGCAGGGCTAACAGGGATTTTAACTATGGCTACACCTTC; CDR3 protein: CASRANRDFNYGYTF
clone size: -; D gene: -; J gene: TRBJ2-3; V gene: TRBV15; CDR3 DNA: TGTGCCACCAGCACTCCCACAGGGTCCCGTACGCAGTATTTT; CDR3 protein: CATSTPTGSRTQYF
clone size: once; D gene: -; J gene: TRBJ2-1; V gene: TRBV19; CDR3 DNA: TGTGCCAGTAGTAATGGTGGGCACGTCAATGAGCAGTTCTTC; CDR3 protein: CASSNGGHVNEQFF
clone size: -; D gene: TRBD1; J gene: TRBJ1-2; V gene: TRBV19; CDR3 DNA: TGTGCCAGTAGAAAGGGGACAGATTATGGCTACACCTTC; CDR3 protein: CASRKGTDYGYTF
clone size: once; D gene: TRBD1; J gene: TRBJ2-4; V gene: TRBV19; CDR3 DNA: TGTGCCAGTAGGTTTAGGGACAGCAAAAACATTCAGTACTTC; CDR3 protein: CASRFRDSKNIQYF
clone size: -; D gene: TRBD2; J gene: TRBJ2-1; V gene: TRBV30; CDR3 DNA: TGTGCCTGGAAAGTGGGGGGGACCCATGAGCAGTTCTTC; CDR3 protein: CAWKVGGTHEQFF
clone size: -; D gene: -; J gene: TRBJ2-7; V gene: TRBV11-2; CDR3 DNA: TGTGCCAGCAGCAGGGGGTACGAGCAGTACTTC; CDR3 protein: CASSRGYEQYF
clone size: -; D gene: -; J gene: TRBJ1-1; V gene: TRBV18; CDR3 DNA: TGTGCCAGCTCACCGGAGGCATACCTGAACACTGAAGCTTTCTTT; CDR3 protein: CASSPEAYLNTEAFF
clone size: -; D gene: -; J gene: TRBJ1-1; V gene: TRBV30; CDR3 DNA: TGTGCCTGGGGGGGAACAGGGTTAACACGGGCTTTCTTT; CDR3 protein: CAWGGTGLTRAFF
clone size: -; D gene: TRBD1; J gene: TRBJ2-5; V gene: TRBV30; CDR3 DNA: TGTGCCTGGAGTGCCGACAGGGCAGCGGTGGAGACCCAGTACTTC; CDR3 protein: CAWSADRAAVETQYF
clone size: -; D gene: TRBD1; J gene: TRBJ2-2; V gene: TRBV13; CDR3 DNA: TGTGCCAGCAGCACCGGGACAGTGAACACCGGGGAGCTGTTTTTT; CDR3 protein: CASSTGTVNTGELFF
clone size: -; D gene: TRBD1; J gene: TRBJ1-5; V gene: TRBV19; CDR3 DNA: TGTGCCAGTAGTAACCCGACAGGGCTACTCTGGCCCCAGCATTTT; CDR3 protein: CASSNPTGLLWPQHF
clone size: -; D gene: -; J gene: TRBJ2-5; V gene: TRBV7-8; CDR3 DNA: TGTGCCAGCAGCCACCGACATTTACAAGAGACCCAGTACTTC; CDR3 protein: CASSHRHLQETQYF
clone size: -; D gene: -; J gene: TRBJ1-2; V gene: TRBV20-1; CDR3 DNA: TGCAGTGCTAGAGTGACAGATGGCTACACCTTC; CDR3 protein: CSARVTDGYTF
clone size: -; D gene: -; J gene: TRBJ1-4; V gene: TRBV6-6; CDR3 DNA: TGTGCCAGCAGGCCCCCCGCCTCGAGCGAAAAACTGTTTTTT; CDR3 protein: CASRPPASSEKLFF
clone size: -; D gene: -; J gene: TRBJ2-7; V gene: TRBV18; CDR3 DNA: TGTGCCAGCTCACCCCGTATAGACAGCACCTACGAGCAGTACTTC; CDR3 protein: CASSPRIDSTYEQYF
clone size: -; D gene: TRBD2; J gene: TRBJ2-7; V gene: TRBV7-9; CDR3 DNA: TGTGCCAGCAGCTACCCCGACGGGGGGTACGAGCAGTACTTC; CDR3 protein: CASSYPDGGYEQYF
clone size: -; D gene: -; J gene: TRBJ1-1; V gene: TRBV13; CDR3 DNA: TGTGCCAGCAGCTTAAGCGGGTACGCAGGCACTGAAGCTTTCTTT; CDR3 protein: CASSLSGYAGTEAFF
clone size: -; D gene: -; J gene: TRBJ1-1; V gene: TRBV7-9; CDR3 DNA: TGTGCCAGCAGCTTAGGAGGGTTCGGCAAATTTGAAGCTTTCTTT; CDR3 protein: CASSLGGFGKFEAFF
clone size: -; D gene: -; J gene: TRBJ1-4; V gene: TRBV5-8; CDR3 DNA: TGTGCCAGCAGCTTGGACAGGGCGGCCGAAAAACTGTTTTTT; CDR3 protein: CASSLDRAAEKLFF
clone size: -; D gene: TRBD2; J gene: TRBJ2-3; V gene: TRBV20-1; CDR3 DNA: TGCAGTGCTAGTACCCTAGCGGGGTCCGACGGGACAGATACGCAGTATTTT; CDR3 protein: CSASTLAGSDGTDTQYF
clone size: -; D gene: TRBD1; J gene: TRBJ2-7; V gene: TRBV3-1/TRBV3-2; CDR3 DNA: TGTGCCAGCAGCCCGGGGACAGCCTACGAGCAGTACTTC; CDR3 protein: CASSPGTAYEQYF
clone size: -; D gene: -; J gene: TRBJ1-5; V gene: TRBV10-3; CDR3 DNA: TGTGCCATCGGAACGGGACACAACAATCAGCCCCAGCATTTT; CDR3 protein: CAIGTGHNNQPQHF
clone size: few; D gene: -; J gene: TRBJ1-2; V gene: TRBV6-6; CDR3 DNA: TGTGCCAGCAGTTCCATTAACTATGGCTACACCTTC; CDR3 protein: CASSSINYGYTF
clone size: -; D gene: -; J gene: TRBJ1-1; V gene: TRBV6-5; CDR3 DNA: TGTGCCAGCGGTTACTCCCCGCTCAGGGCTTTCTTT; CDR3 protein: CASGYSPLRAFF
clone size: -; D gene: -; J gene: TRBJ1-6; V gene: TRBV21-1; CDR3 DNA: TGTGCCAGCAGCAAACAGGGGCCCCCGGGAAATTCACCCCTCCACTTT; CDR3 protein: CASSKQGPPGNSPLHF
clone size: -; D gene: TRBD1; J gene: TRBJ2-7; V gene: TRBV7-8; CDR3 DNA: TGTGCCAGCAGCTTAACCGGGACAGCAGGCGAGCAGTACTTC; CDR3 protein: CASSLTGTAGEQYF
clone size: -; D gene: TRBD1; J gene: TRBJ1-5; V gene: TRBV28; CDR3 DNA: TGTGCCAGCAGTTTATCGGGACAGGGGGCCGGGCAGCCCCAGCATTTT; CDR3 protein: CASSLSGQGAGQPQHF
clone size: -; D gene: TRBD2; J gene: TRBJ2-3; V gene: TRBV5-1; CDR3 DNA: TGCGCCAGCAAACCCCCTAGCGGGGGAGATACGCAGTATTTT; CDR3 protein: CASKPPSGGDTQYF
clone size: -; D gene: -; J gene: TRBJ1-1; V gene: TRBV5-1; CDR3 DNA: TGCGCCAGCAGCTTGGCCGGGACTGCGGACACTGAAGCTTTCTTT; CDR3 protein: CASSLAGTADTEAFF
clone size: -; D gene: TRBD1; J gene: TRBJ1-4; V gene: TRBV19; CDR3 DNA: TGTGCCAGTAGTCGACCGGGACAGGGGAATGAAAAACTGTTTTTT; CDR3 protein: CASSRPGQGNEKLFF
clone size: -; D gene: -; J gene: TRBJ2-2; V gene: TRBV6-5; CDR3 DNA: TGTGCCAGCAGTTCGGGACACCCCACCGGGGAGCTGTTTTTT; CDR3 protein: CASSSGHPTGELFF
clone size: few; D gene: -; J gene: TRBJ2-5; V gene: TRBV2; CDR3 DNA: TGTGCCAGCAGTGTCATCGGGGGGCAGACCCAGTACTTC; CDR3 protein: CASSVIGGQTQYF
clone size: -; D gene: TRBD1; J gene: TRBJ2-1; V gene: TRBV2; CDR3 DNA: TGTGCCAGCAAGGGACAGGGCTATGAGCAGTTCTTC; CDR3 protein: CASKGQGYEQFF
clone size: few; D gene: -; J gene: TRBJ1-2; V gene: TRBV6-5; CDR3 DNA: TGTGCCAGCAAAACAGGCGGTGGCTACACCTTC; CDR3 protein: CASKTGGGYTF
clone size: few; D gene: -; J gene: TRBJ1-1; V gene: TRBV7-9; CDR3 DNA: TGTGCCAGCAGCTTACAGATTGAAGCTTTCTTT; CDR3 protein: CASSLQIEAFF
clone size: -; D gene: -; J gene: TRBJ2-5; V gene: TRBV6-5; CDR3 DNA: TGTGCCAGCAGCCTTATGGCGGACCAAGAGACCCAGTACTTC; CDR3 protein: CASSLMADQETQYF
clone size: once; D gene: TRBD1; J gene: TRBJ1-1; V gene: TRBV6-5; CDR3 DNA: TGTGCCAGCAACGGACAGGGGATGAACACTGAAGCTTTCTTT; CDR3 protein: CASNGQGMNTEAFF
clone size: -; D gene: TRBD1; J gene: TRBJ1-5; V gene: TRBV2; CDR3 DNA: TGTGCCAGGGGGGGACAGAATAGCAATCAGCCCCAGCATTTT; CDR3 protein: CARGGQNSNQPQHF
clone size: -; D gene: -; J gene: TRBJ2-2; V gene: TRBV9; CDR3 DNA: TGTGCCAGCAGCCGTATAGCTACCGGGGAGCTGTTTTTT; CDR3 protein: CASSRIATGELFF
clone size: -; D gene: TRBD1; J gene: TRBJ1-2; V gene: TRBV19; CDR3 DNA: TGTGCCAGTAGTCCAGACAGGGTAGACTATGGCTACACCTTC; CDR3 protein: CASSPDRVDYGYTF
clone size: -; D gene: -; J gene: TRBJ2-4; V gene: TRBV12-3/TRBV12-4; CDR3 DNA: TGTGCCAGCAGCGGACTGCAAAACATTCAGTACTTC; CDR3 protein: CASSGLQNIQYF
clone size: -; D gene: TRBD1; J gene: TRBJ2-2; V gene: TRBV30; CDR3 DNA: TGTGCCTGTTCGGGACAGGCTAATATCGGGGAGCTGTTTTTT; CDR3 protein: CACSGQANIGELFF
clone size: once; D gene: TRBD1; J gene: TRBJ2-2; V gene: TRBV5-8; CDR3 DNA: TGTGCCAGCAGCGCCGGGGACAGGGGATACACCGGGGAGCTGTTTTTT; CDR3 protein: CASSAGDRGYTGELFF
clone size: -; D gene: -; J gene: TRBJ2-1; V gene: TRBV7-3; CDR3 DNA: TGTGCCAGCAGCTTTGGGGAGTACAATGAGCAGTTCTTC; CDR3 protein: CASSFGEYNEQFF